Below are 18 T cell receptor beta chains sequenced from a single sample in a study of OX40 agonist ivuxolimab in advanced cancers. Sequenced by immunoSEQ multiplex PCR; TCRdb stores in-frame clones only, minus some. The table includes about 83,000 clones, just over 90% detected once. The sample consisted of CD4+ or CD8+ T cells sorted from blood, taken in a trial of the OX40 agonist ivuxolimab. Source of these receptors: an adult with an advanced solid tumor such as melanoma, head and neck, liver or kidney cancer.

The sample holds one count of this clone. The chain recombines TRBV10-3 with TRBJ2-3; the D gene is possibly TRBD2 (6 bases). CDR3 length equals 16 residues. The germline V gene encodes CDR1 ENHRY and CDR2 SYGVKD. Trimming removed 0 bases from V and 0 bases from J, with 10 bases in between. The CDR3 nucleotides are TGTGCCATCAGTGAGTCGGAGGGGACGAGCACAGATACGCAGTATTTT. The encoded protein is CAISESEGTSTDTQYF.

The gene calls are TRBV6-6 and TRBJ2-7; TRBD2 aligns across 10 bases. V gave up 4 bases and J gave up 6 bases; unmatched junction bases: 6. CDR1 MNHNY and CDR2 SVGAGI come from the germline V gene (reference sequence). This CDR3 is built from 14 residues. Here the CDR3 DNA reads TGTGCCAGCAGTTTGAGCGGGAGGGTCCTCGAGCAGTACTTC. Translation gives CASSLSGRVLEQYF.

Concerning this clone: One junction end does not reproduce the germline sequence, and a read error may be involved. The V call is TRBV7-9, the J call TRBJ2-1, with 10 positions matching TRBD2. The CDR3 covers 12 residues. Germline V gives CDR1 SEHNR, CDR2 FQNEAQ (reference sequence). CDR3 nucleotides: TGTGCCAGCAGCTCTCAGCGGGAGGGCCCGGTCTTC. Protein: CASSSQREGPVF.

The CDR3 coding sequence is TGTGCCTGGAGCTGGGGGGGGAACACTGAAGCTTTCTTT. This codes for CAWSWGGNTEAFF. This chain connects TRBV30 to TRBJ1-1; possibly TRBD1 for D (5 bases). The CDR3 length is 13 residues. Between the trimmed V and J ends, which lost 3 bases and 1 base, there was a span of 9 bases. Germline loops: CDR1 GTSNPN, CDR2 SVGIG (reference sequence). The whole variable domain, remainder taken from reference TRBV30 and TRBJ1-1, is SQTIHQWPATLVQPVGSPLSLECTVEGTSNPNLYWYRQAAGRGLQLLFYSVGIGQISSEVPQNLSASRPQDRQFILSSKKLLLSDSGFYLCAWSWGGNTEAFFGQGTRLTVV.

As for this clone: One end of the junction varies from germline; a read error may be responsible. The chain employs TRBV7-2 and TRBJ1-5, with 9 bases that match TRBD1. Germline loops: CDR1 SGHTA, CDR2 FQGNSA. The CDR3 has 14 amino acids. DNA for the CDR3: TGTGCCAGCAGATTAGACAGGGGGAGTGAGCCCCAGCATTTT. The encoded protein is CASRLDRGSEPQHF.

This clone came up many times. Other DNA variants within this sample encode the same CDR3. The CDR3 spells CASSQQLAGAQETQYF. The CDR3, as DNA: TGTGCCAGCAGCCAACAACTAGCGGGGGCACAAGAGACCCAGTACTTC. The rearrangement links TRBV14 to TRBJ2-5; 11 positions match TRBD2. This CDR3 is built from 16 residues. CDR1 is SGHDN and CDR2 is FVKESK in the germline V gene. V lost 2 bases, J lost 2 bases, and 4 bases stayed unmatched. Together with reference TRBV14 and TRBJ2-5, the CDR3 gives the full variable domain: EAGVTQFPSHSVIEKGQTVTLRCDPISGHDNLYWYRRVMGKEIKFLLHFVKESKQDESGMPNNRFLAERTGGTYSTLKVQPAELEDSGVYFCASSQQLAGAQETQYFGPGTRLLVL.

This chain uses TRBV20-1 with TRBJ2-7; 10 nucleotides match TRBD1. The CDR3 is made up of 11 amino acids. Germline CDR1 and CDR2: DFQATT and SNEGSKA (reference sequence). CDR3 region: CRGQGGNEQYF. The CDR3 bases are TGCAGAGGACAGGGGGGGAACGAGCAGTACTTC.

The J gene is TRBJ2-3, the V gene TRBV19; D not resolved. Germline values: CDR1 LNHDA, CDR2 SQIVND (reference sequence). This CDR3 comprises 13 residues. Deletions cut 4 bases from V and 2 bases from J, with 7 bases between. This CDR3 reads CASSSEFTDTQYF. Here the CDR3 DNA reads TGTGCCAGTAGTAGTGAATTCACAGATACGCAGTATTTT.

The chain combines TRBV5-1 with TRBJ2-2, with D possibly TRBD2 on 5 matching bases. Germline CDR1 and CDR2: SGHRS and YFSETQ. Trimming shortened V by 5 bases and J by 3 bases, and 11 bases separated the two germline ends. This CDR3 has 14 amino acids. CDR3 DNA sequence: TGCGCCAGCAGTCGGGATTCCGACACCGGGGAGCTGTTTTTT. It encodes CASSRDSDTGELFF.

The V call is TRBV21-1, the J call TRBJ2-7; TRBD2 was called by the table and not checked on the DNA. TRBV21-1 is classified as a pseudogene. CDR3 size: 16 residues. The CDR3: CASNLDMGRITYEQYF. The CDR3, as DNA: TGTGCCAGCAACCTAGACATGGGGAGGATAACCTACGAGCAGTACTTC.

Of note for this clone: The sample contains more than one DNA sequence encoding this CDR3. This chain connects TRBV30 to TRBJ1-5; TRBD1 matches 8 bases. The CDR3 totals 12 residues. Germline V lookup: CDR1 GTSNPN, CDR2 SVGIG (reference sequence). The V gene end was trimmed by 5 bases and the J gene end by 4 bases; junction bases not matched to a gene: 1. The CDR3 DNA is TGTGCCTGGGGACAGGGAAATCAGCCCCAGCATTTT. Amino acid sequence: CAWGQGNQPQHF.

The chain is built from TRBV27 and TRBJ2-4; 8 nucleotides agree with TRBD2. The CDR3 has 13 amino acids. J lost 7 bases, V lost 2 bases, and 1 base had no gene match. Germline V CDR1 and CDR2: MNHEY, SMNVEV (reference sequence). The CDR3 nucleotides are TGTGCCAGCAGTTTAGCTAGCGGGAACATTCAGTACTTC. Translation: CASSLASGNIQYF.

The chain links TRBV7-3 to TRBJ2-1; 9 bases match TRBD1. V lost 5 bases, J lost 2 bases, and 7 bases stayed unmatched. The CDR3 consists of 16 residues. Germline CDR1 reads SGHTA; CDR2 reads FQGTGA. The CDR3 spells CASSTTGTGTYNEQFF. CDR3 DNA: TGTGCCAGCAGCACTACCGGGACAGGGACCTACAATGAGCAGTTCTTC.

The chain joins TRBV19 to TRBJ1-1; D remains ambiguous. This CDR3 spans 14 amino acids. Deletions cut 4 bases from V and 1 base from J, with 10 bases between. Germline lookup yields CDR1 LNHDA and CDR2 SQIVND (reference sequence). CDR3 DNA sequence: TGTGCCAGTAGTAAGGCACAACAGAACACTGAAGCTTTCTTT. This gives the protein CASSKAQQNTEAFF. Full variable domain (remainder filled in from reference TRBV19 and TRBJ1-1): DGGITQSPKYLFRKEGQNVTLSCEQNLNHDAMYWYRQDPGQGLRLIYYSQIVNDFQKGDIAEGYSVSREKKESFPLTVTSAQKNPTAFYLCASSKAQQNTEAFFGQGTRLTVV.

The chain uses TRBV10-3 and TRBJ2-1; possibly TRBD2 for D (6 bases). This CDR3 has 13 amino acids. V was shortened by 4 bases and J by 9 bases, with 13 bases between the two germline ends. Per germline, CDR1 ENHRY and CDR2 SYGVKD. CDR3 nucleotides: TGTGCCATCAGTGGGGCGGGGAAGGGTGAGCAGTTCTTC. Protein product: CAISGAGKGEQFF.

J is TRBJ2-5 and V is TRBV5-1; the D is unclear. This CDR3 comprises 13 residues. In germline, CDR1 is SGHRS, CDR2 YFSETQ. Trimming pared 1 base from V and 4 bases from J, leaving 8 bases between. The CDR3 nucleotides are TGCGCCAGCAGCTTGTTTCCGGGAGAGACCCAGTACTTC. It translates to CASSLFPGETQYF.

This sequence joins TRBV18 and TRBJ2-3; D may be TRBD2 (5 bases). V dropped 6 bases and J dropped 0 bases, with 13 bases sitting between them. CDR1 is KGHSH, CDR2 LQKENI, per germline. This CDR3 is 15 amino acids long. This chain's CDR3 is CASSRETTSTDTQYF. The CDR3 DNA reads TGTGCCAGCTCCCGCGAGACTACTAGCACAGATACGCAGTATTTT.

As DNA, the CDR3 is TGTGCCAGCAGCTTAGGGAGGGGGGAAGAGACCCAGTACTTC. Amino acid sequence: CASSLGRGEETQYF. The rearrangement joins TRBV11-3 to TRBJ2-5; TRBD1 or TRBD2 may be the D gene (6 bases each). The length of the CDR3 is 14 residues. With 1 base removed from V and 3 bases from J, the gap between germline ends came to 9 bases. Germline V gene lookup returns CDR1 SGHNT and CDR2 YENEEA.